This TCR beta chain is from a study of shared clonotypes between healthy human individuals. About the study: Donor composition was a couple of women and three men, aged 18 to 49.

Between the trimmed V and J ends, which lost 4 bases and 2 bases, there was a span of 17 bases. Germline CDR1 MGHRA, CDR2 YSYEKL. The CDR3 contains 16 residues. Overall study results and limits: Compared with memory subsets, naive subsets generally had larger estimated richness.

Clones were sequenced by immunoSEQ multiplex PCR, and TCRdb holds only the in-frame ones, with some missing. Of some 2 million clones in the sample, about 95% are singletons; the top ten hold about 1.1%. Naive CD8 populations comprised CD45RO-negative cells positively selected for CCR7, excluding terminally differentiated effector memory CD45RA+ cells. Notes on this clone: Its antigen is not identified.

The receptor's source is a man between 18 and 29 years old in good health. The sequencing sample was made of naive CD8+ T cells sorted from blood. The chain has TRBV4-1 and TRBJ1-1, with a weak D call TRBD1 (5 bases). DNA of the CDR3: TGCGCCAGCAGCCCTACTCCCGGGACGGCAAACACTGAAGCTTTCTTT. This encodes CASSPTPGTANTEAFF.